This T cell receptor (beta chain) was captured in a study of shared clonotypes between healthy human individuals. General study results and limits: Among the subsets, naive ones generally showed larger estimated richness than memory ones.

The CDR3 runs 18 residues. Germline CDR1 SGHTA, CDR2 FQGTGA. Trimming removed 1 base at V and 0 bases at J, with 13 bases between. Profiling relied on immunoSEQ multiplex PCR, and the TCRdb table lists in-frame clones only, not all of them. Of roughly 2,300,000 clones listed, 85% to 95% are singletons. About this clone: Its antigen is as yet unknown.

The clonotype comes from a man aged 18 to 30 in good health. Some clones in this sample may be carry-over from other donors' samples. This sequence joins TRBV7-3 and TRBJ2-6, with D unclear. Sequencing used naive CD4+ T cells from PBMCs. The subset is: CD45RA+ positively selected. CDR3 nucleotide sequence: TGTGCCAGCAGCTTAAGGGGTTATTCCACCTCTGGGGCCAACGTCCTGACTTTC. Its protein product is CASSLRGYSTSGANVLTF.